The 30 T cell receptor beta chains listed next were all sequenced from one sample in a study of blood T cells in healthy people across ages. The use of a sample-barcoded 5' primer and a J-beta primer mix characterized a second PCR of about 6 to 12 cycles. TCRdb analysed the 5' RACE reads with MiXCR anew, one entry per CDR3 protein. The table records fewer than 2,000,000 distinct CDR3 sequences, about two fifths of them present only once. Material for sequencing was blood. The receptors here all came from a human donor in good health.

CDR3 loop: CASSLTLGTVDSSTDTQYF. The CDR3, as DNA: TGTGCCAGCAGTCTAACCTTAGGGACAGTAGATTCTAGCACAGATACGCAGTATTTT. V usage is TRBV12-3 or TRBV12-4 and J usage is TRBJ2-3; 7 bases align to TRBD1. V shed 5 bases and J 0 bases; nucleotides not matched to a gene: 17. This CDR3 is 19 amino acids long.

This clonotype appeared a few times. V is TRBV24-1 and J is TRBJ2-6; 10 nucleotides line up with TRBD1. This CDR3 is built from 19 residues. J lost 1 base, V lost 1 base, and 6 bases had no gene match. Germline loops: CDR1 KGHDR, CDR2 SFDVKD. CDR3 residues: CATSDLPGTGDSGANVLTF. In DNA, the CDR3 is TGTGCCACCAGTGATTTACCCGGGACAGGGGATTCTGGGGCCAACGTCCTGACTTTC.

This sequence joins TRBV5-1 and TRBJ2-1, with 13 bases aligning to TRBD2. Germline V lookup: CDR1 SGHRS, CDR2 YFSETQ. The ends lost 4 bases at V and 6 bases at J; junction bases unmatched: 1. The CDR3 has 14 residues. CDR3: CASSGTSGANEQFF. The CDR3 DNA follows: TGCGCCAGCAGCGGGACTAGCGGGGCCAATGAGCAGTTCTTC.

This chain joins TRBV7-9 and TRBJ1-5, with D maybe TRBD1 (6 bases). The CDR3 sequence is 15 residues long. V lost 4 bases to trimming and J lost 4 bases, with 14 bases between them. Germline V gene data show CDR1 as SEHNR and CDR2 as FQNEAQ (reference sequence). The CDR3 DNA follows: TGTGCCAGCAGCTGGCCCTCGACAGGTAATCAGCCCCAGCATTTT. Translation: CASSWPSTGNQPQHF.

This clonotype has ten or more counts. CDR3 loop: CASSATGVYQPQHF. The CDR3 coding sequence is TGCGCCAGCAGCGCGACAGGGGTGTACCAGCCCCAGCATTTT. The chain carries TRBV4-3 and TRBJ1-5, with 8 bases identical to TRBD1. The V gene end was trimmed by 5 bases and the J gene end by 7 bases; junction bases not matched to a gene: 7. This CDR3 is built from 14 residues. The germline gives CDR1 LGHNA, CDR2 YSLEER.

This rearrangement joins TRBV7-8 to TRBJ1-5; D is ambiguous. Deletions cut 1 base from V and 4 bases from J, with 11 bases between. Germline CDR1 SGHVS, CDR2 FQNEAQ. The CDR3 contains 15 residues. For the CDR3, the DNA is TGTGCCAGCAGCTTAGGGACGGCAGATAATCAGCCCCAGCATTTT. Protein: CASSLGTADNQPQHF.

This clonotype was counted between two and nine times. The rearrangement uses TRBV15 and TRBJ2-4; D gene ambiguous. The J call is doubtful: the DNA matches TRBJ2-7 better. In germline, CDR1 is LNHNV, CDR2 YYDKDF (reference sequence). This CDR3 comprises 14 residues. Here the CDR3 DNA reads TGTGCCACCAGCAGAGAGGGCATGGGTTACGAGCAGTACTTC. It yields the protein CATSREGMGYEQYF.

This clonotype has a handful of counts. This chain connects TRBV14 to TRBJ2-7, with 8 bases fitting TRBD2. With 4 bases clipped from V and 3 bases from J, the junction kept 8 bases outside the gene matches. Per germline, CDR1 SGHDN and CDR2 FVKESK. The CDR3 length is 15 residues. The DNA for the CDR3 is TGTGCCAGCAGCCTACGGACTAGCCATCTCTACGAGCAGTACTTC. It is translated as CASSLRTSHLYEQYF.

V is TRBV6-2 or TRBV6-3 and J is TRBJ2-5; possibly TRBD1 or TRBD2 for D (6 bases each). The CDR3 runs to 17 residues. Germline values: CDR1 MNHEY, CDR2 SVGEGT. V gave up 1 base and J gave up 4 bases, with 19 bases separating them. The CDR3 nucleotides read TGTGCCAGCAGTTACTATCCGGGGGCGCCTGGGAGAGAGACCCAGTACTTC. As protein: CASSYYPGAPGRETQYF.

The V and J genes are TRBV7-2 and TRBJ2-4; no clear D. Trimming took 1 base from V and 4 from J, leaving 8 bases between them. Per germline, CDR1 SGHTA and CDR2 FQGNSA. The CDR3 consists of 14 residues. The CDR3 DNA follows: TGTGCCAGCAGCTTAGAGGCCCCTAAAAACATTCAGTACTTC. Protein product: CASSLEAPKNIQYF.

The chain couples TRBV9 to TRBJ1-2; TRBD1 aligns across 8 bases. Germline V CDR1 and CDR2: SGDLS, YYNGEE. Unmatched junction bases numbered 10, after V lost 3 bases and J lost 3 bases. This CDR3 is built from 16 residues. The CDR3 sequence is CASSATTGESDYGYTF. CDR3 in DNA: TGTGCCAGCAGCGCCACGACAGGGGAAAGTGACTATGGCTACACCTTC.

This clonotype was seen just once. The CDR3 bases are TGTGCCAGCAGTTTAAGCGGGGGGGATAGCACAGATACGCAGTATTTT. Translation gives CASSLSGGDSTDTQYF. The rearrangement links TRBV12-3 or TRBV12-4 to TRBJ2-3, with 10 bases fitting TRBD2. The trim removed 2 bases at V and 0 bases at J, leaving 2 bases unmatched. The CDR3 runs to 16 residues.

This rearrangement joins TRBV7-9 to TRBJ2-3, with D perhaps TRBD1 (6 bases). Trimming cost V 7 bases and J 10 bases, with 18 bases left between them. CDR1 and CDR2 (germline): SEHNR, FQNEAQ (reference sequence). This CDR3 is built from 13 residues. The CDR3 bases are TGTGCCAGCACCCAGGAAAACAGGGACGCGCAGTATTTT. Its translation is CASTQENRDAQYF.

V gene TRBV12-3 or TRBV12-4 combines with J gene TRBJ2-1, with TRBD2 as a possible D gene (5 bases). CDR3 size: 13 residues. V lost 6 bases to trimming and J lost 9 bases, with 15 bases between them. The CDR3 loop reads CASSRGSQGEQFF. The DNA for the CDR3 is TGTGCCAGCAGCAGAGGGAGCCAAGGTGAGCAGTTCTTC.

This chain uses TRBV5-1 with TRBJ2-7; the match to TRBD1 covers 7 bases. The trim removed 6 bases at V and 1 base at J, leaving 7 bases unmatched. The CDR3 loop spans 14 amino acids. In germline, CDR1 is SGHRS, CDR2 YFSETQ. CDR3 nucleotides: TGCGCCAGCAACTCGGGGACAGATTCCTACGAGCAGTACTTC. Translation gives CASNSGTDSYEQYF.

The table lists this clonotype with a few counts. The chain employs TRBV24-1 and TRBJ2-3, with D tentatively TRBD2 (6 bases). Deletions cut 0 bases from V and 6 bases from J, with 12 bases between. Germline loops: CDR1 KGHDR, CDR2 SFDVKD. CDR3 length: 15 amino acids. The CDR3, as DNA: TGTGCCACCAGTGATTTGCCCGCAGGGACTGATACGCAGTATTTT. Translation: CATSDLPAGTDTQYF.

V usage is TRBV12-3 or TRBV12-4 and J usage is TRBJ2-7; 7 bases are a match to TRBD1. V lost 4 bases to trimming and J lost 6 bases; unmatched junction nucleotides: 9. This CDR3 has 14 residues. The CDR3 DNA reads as TGTGCCAGCAGTTATGGCACAGGGGCTAGCGAGCAGTACTTC. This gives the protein CASSYGTGASEQYF.

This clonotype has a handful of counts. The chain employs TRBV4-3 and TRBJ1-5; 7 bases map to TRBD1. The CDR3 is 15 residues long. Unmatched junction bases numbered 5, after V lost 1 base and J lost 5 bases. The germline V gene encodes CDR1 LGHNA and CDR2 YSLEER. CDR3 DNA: TGCGCCAGCAGCCAAGCAATAGGGGGCTATCAGCCCCAGCATTTT. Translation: CASSQAIGGYQPQHF.

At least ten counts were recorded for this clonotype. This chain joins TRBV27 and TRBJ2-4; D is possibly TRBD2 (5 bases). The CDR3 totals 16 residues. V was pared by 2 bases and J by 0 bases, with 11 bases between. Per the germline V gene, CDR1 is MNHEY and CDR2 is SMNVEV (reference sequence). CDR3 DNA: TGTGCCAGCAGTTTAGGCGGCGGGTTAGCCAAAAACATTCAGTACTTC. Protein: CASSLGGGLAKNIQYF.

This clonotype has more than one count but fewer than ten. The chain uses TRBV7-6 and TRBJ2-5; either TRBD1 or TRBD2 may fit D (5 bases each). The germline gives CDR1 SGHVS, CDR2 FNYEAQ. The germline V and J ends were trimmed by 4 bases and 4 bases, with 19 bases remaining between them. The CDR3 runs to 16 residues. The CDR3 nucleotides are TGTGCCAGCAGCTCCCGGCCGTGGGGGAGTGTAGAGACCCAGTACTTC. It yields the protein CASSSRPWGSVETQYF.

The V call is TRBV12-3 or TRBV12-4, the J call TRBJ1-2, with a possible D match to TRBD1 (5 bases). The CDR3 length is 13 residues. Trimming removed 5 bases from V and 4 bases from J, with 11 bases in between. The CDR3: CASSKRQTYGYTF. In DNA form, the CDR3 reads TGTGCCAGCAGTAAGAGACAGACCTATGGCTACACCTTC.

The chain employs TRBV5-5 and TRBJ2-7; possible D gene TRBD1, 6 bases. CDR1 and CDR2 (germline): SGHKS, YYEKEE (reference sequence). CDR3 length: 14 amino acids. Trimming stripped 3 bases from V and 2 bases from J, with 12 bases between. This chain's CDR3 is CASSSRQDPYEQYF. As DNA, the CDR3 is TGTGCCAGCAGCTCGAGACAGGACCCCTACGAGCAGTACTTC.

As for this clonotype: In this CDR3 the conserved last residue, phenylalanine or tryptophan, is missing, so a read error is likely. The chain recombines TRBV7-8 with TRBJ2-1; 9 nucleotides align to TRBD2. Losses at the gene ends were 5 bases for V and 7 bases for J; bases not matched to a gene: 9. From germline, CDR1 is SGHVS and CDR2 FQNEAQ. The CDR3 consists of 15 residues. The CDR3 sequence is CASSQIGTSKNEQFL. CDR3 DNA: TGTGCCAGCAGCCAAATCGGGACTAGCAAGAATGAGCAGTTCTTA.

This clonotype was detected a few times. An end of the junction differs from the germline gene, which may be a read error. The CDR3 bases are TGCAGTGCTAGAGATCTGGCCCAGGGGGACACCGAGGAGCTGTTTTTT. It is translated as CSARDLAQGDTEELFF. The chain has TRBV20-1 and TRBJ2-2, with 7 bases lining up with TRBD1. The CDR3 consists of 16 residues. CDR1 is DFQATT, CDR2 SNEGSKA, per germline (reference sequence).

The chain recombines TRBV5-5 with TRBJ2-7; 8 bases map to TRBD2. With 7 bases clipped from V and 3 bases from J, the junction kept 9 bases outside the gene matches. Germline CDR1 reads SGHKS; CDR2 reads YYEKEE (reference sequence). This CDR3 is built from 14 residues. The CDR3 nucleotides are TGTGCCAGCCTCGGGGGGGACACCATCTACGAGCAGTACTTC. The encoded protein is CASLGGDTIYEQYF.

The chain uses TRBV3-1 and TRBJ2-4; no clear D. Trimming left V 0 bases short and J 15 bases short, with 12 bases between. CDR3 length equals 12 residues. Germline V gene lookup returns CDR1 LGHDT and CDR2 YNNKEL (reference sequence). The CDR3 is CASSQDKRVSYF. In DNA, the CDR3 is TGTGCCAGCAGCCAAGATAAACGTGTTTCGTACTTC.

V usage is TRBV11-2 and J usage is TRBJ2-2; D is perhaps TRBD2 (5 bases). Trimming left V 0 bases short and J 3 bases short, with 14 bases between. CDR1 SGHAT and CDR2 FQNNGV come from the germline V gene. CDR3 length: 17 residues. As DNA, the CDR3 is TGTGCCAGCAGCTTAGAGGGGAGTTGGCGGTACACCGGGGAGCTGTTTTTT. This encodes CASSLEGSWRYTGELFF.

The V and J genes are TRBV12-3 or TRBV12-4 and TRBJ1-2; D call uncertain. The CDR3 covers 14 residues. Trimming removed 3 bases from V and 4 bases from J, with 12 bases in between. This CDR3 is CASSFSTASYGYTF. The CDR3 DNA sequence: TGTGCCAGCAGTTTTTCGACCGCTTCCTATGGCTACACCTTC.

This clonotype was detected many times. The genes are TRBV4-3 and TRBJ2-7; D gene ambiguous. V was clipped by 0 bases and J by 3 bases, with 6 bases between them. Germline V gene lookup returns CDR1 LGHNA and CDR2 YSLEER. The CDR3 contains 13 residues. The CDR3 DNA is TGCGCCAGCAGCCAAGATCCCCGCTACGAGCAGTACTTC. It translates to CASSQDPRYEQYF.

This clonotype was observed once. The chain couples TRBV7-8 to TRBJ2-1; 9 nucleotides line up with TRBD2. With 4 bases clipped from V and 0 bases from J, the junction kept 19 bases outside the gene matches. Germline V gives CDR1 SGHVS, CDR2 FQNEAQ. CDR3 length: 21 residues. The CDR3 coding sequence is TGTGCCAGCAGCTCCTCAAGGGGGCTAGCGGGATGGGGGGACTCCTACAATGAGCAGTTCTTC. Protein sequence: CASSSSRGLAGWGDSYNEQFF.